This TCR beta chain was sequenced during a study of blood T cell repertoires in COVID-19. Turning to the study itself: Spain, Italy and the United States supplied samples that represented acute and convalescent COVID-19. Sources were T cells, B-cell-depleted T cells, or PBMCs; the material itself was cDNA or gDNA.

J gave up 3 bases and V 2 bases, and 7 bases lay outside the gene matches. This CDR3 has 15 residues. Germline CDR1 and CDR2: LGHDT and YNNKEL (reference sequence). In the original processing: Reference gene primer amplification in the assay estimated nucleated cell counts. Profiling relied on immunoSEQ multiplex PCR, and the TCRdb table lists in-frame clones only, not all of them. D and trimming come from the DNA, and the V and J calls and clone size come from that table. The sample records 55,000 to 80,000 clones, roughly nine tenths being singletons. The clonotype comes from a man in his forties or fifties with active COVID-19. The rearrangement uses TRBV3-1 (or the pseudogene TRBV3-2) and TRBJ2-7; TRBD1 matches 7 bases. The source material was peripheral blood. DNA of the CDR3: TGTGCCAGCAGCCAATTCAGAGGGGGCTTCTACGAGCAGTACTTC. Encoded protein: CASSQFRGGFYEQYF.